Listed here are 30 T cell receptor beta chains from one sample, sequenced in a study of Graves' ophthalmopathy and Graves' hyperthyroidism. Investigators amplified TCR beta CDR3 regions from RNA transcripts. HTBI-primed RT-PCR formed the first round, and a multiplex PCR formed the second. TCRdb used MiXCR to reprocess the multiplex PCR reads, holding one entry per CDR3 protein. This sample has under 350,000 distinct CDR3 sequences; roughly a sixth occur once, and the top ten carry more than 9%. The source material was peripheral blood. Source of these receptors: an adult man with Graves' ophthalmopathy.

This clonotype was seen at least ten times. J is TRBJ1-6 and V is TRBV12-3 or TRBV12-4; tentative D call: TRBD1 (5 bases). The germline V and J ends were trimmed by 2 bases and 1 base, with 6 bases remaining between them. The CDR3 is 15 residues long. CDR3 sequence: CASSLRGSYNSPLHF. As DNA, the CDR3 is TGTGCCAGCAGTTTAAGGGGTTCCTATAATTCACCCCTCCACTTT.

This clonotype was picked up many times. This chain links TRBV20-1 with TRBJ1-3, with a weak D call TRBD1 (6 bases). V lost 6 bases and J 0 bases, leaving 21 bases between the germline ends. This CDR3 is built from 17 residues. CDR1 is DFQATT and CDR2 is SNEGSKA in the germline V gene (reference sequence). CDR3 sequence: CSATPSGHRYSGNTIYF. As DNA, the CDR3 is TGCAGTGCAACCCCGTCGGGACACCGATACTCTGGAAACACCATATATTTT.

Worth noting for this clonotype: An end of the junction does not agree with germline; a read error may underlie this. This rearrangement joins TRBV2 to TRBJ2-5; D unclear. The CDR3 consists of 14 residues. Per germline, CDR1 SNHLY and CDR2 FYNNEI. The CDR3 DNA follows: TGTGCCAGCAGAGTCTTAACAGCCGGTGAGACTCAGTACTTC. Its protein is CASRVLTAGETQYF.

This clonotype was counted at least ten times. The chain combines TRBV20-1 with TRBJ2-7; D assignment may be TRBD1 or TRBD2 (5 bases each). CDR1 and CDR2 (germline): DFQATT, SNEGSKA (reference sequence). V shed 6 bases and J shed 3 bases, with 21 bases lying between them. CDR3 length: 15 residues. The CDR3 reads CSAQEAREIGYEQYF. CDR3 DNA: TGCAGTGCCCAAGAGGCCAGGGAGATCGGCTACGAGCAGTACTTC.

In this sample, this clonotype turned up many times. The V and J genes are TRBV3-1 and TRBJ1-1; D is undetermined. Per germline, CDR1 LGHDT and CDR2 YNNKEL (reference sequence). Trimming pared 3 bases from V and 1 base from J, leaving 6 bases between. The CDR3 loop spans 13 amino acids. CDR3 loop: CASSHKGNTEAFF. The DNA for the CDR3 is TGTGCCAGCAGCCATAAGGGGAACACTGAAGCTTTCTTT. Complete variable domain (other parts from reference TRBV3-1 and TRBJ1-1): DTAVSQTPKYLVTQMGNDKSIKCEQNLGHDTMYWYKQDSKKFLKIMFSYNNKELIINETVPNRFSPKSPDKAHLNLHINSLELGDSAVYFCASSHKGNTEAFFGQGTRLTVV.

This clonotype has ten or more counts. The rearrangement uses TRBV6-2 or TRBV6-3 and TRBJ2-7, with 7 bases that match TRBD1. This CDR3 contains 12 residues. CDR1 MNHEY and CDR2 SVGEGT come from the germline V gene. The J segment lost 5 bases and the V segment lost 6 bases, leaving 4 bases of the junction unmatched. The CDR3 DNA reads as TGTGCCAGCAGCCGGACAGGAAACGAGCAGTACTTC. This codes for CASSRTGNEQYF.

In its sample, this clonotype was seen many times. V gene TRBV29-1 combines with J gene TRBJ1-1, with D possibly being TRBD1 (6 bases). CDR3 length: 14 amino acids. V was trimmed by 4 bases and J by 0 bases, leaving 12 bases between them. Germline V lookup: CDR1 SQVTM, CDR2 ANQGSEA. The chain's CDR3 is CSVVRGGLNTEAFF. CDR3 in DNA: TGCAGCGTTGTAAGGGGGGGGTTGAACACTGAAGCTTTCTTT.

This clonotype has at least ten counts. The V and J genes are TRBV11-2 and TRBJ2-7; TRBD1 agrees at 7 bases. CDR1 SGHAT and CDR2 FQNNGV come from the germline V gene. J lost 3 bases, V lost 2 bases, and 7 bases had no gene match. The CDR3 spans 15 residues. The CDR3 coding sequence is TGTGCCAGCAGCTTATATCGACAGGGCCACTACGAGCAGTACTTC. This gives the protein CASSLYRQGHYEQYF.

This clonotype was counted at least ten times. The CDR3 protein is CASSMASGPYEQYF. The CDR3 bases are TGTGCCAGTAGTATGGCTAGCGGACCTTACGAGCAGTACTTC. The J gene is TRBJ2-7, the V gene TRBV19; TRBD2 matches at 7 bases. The CDR3 extends over 14 amino acids. Germline CDR1 is LNHDA and CDR2 is SQIVND (reference sequence). The junction had 6 bases not matched to a gene; V was cut back by 3 bases and J by 4 bases.

The CDR3 loop reads CASSLSILSGAQYF. The CDR3 coding sequence is TGTGCCAGCAGCTTAAGTATCCTGTCAGGGGCCCAGTACTTC. This chain joins TRBV7-2 and TRBJ2-5, with D possibly being TRBD1 (6 bases). The ends were cut back, 2 bases at V and 9 bases at J, with 16 bases in the middle. CDR3 size: 14 residues. CDR1 and CDR2 from the germline V gene are SGHTA and FQGNSA.

This clonotype was seen repeatedly, ten times or more. The chain links TRBV9 to TRBJ2-7; 9 bases agree with TRBD2. This CDR3 contains 14 residues. The junction had 1 base not matched to a gene; V was cut back by 1 base and J by 2 bases. Germline loops: CDR1 SGDLS, CDR2 YYNGEE. CDR3 in DNA: TGTGCCAGCAGCGTATTAGCGGGGGCCTACGAGCAGTACTTC. Translation: CASSVLAGAYEQYF.

The CDR3 bases are TGCGCCAGCAGAACGACAACCGGGACAGTCGTCTATAATTCACCCCTCCACTTT. This gives the protein CASRTTTGTVVYNSPLHF. This chain links TRBV5-1 with TRBJ1-6; 7 bases are a match to TRBD1. The CDR3 loop spans 18 amino acids. Per germline, CDR1 SGHRS and CDR2 YFSETQ. V trimming: 5 bases; J trimming: 3 bases; junction bases outside the gene matches: 14.

This clonotype was picked up many times. The DNA of the CDR3 is TGTGCCAGCAGCCAAACGACAGTCACAACTTATAATTCACCCCTCCACTTT. Translation gives CASSQTTVTTYNSPLHF. This chain uses TRBV3-1 with TRBJ1-6; maybe TRBD1 (5 bases). Germline V gene data show CDR1 as LGHDT and CDR2 as YNNKEL (reference sequence). V lost 2 bases and J lost 4, with 15 bases in between. The CDR3 contains 17 residues.

The chain has TRBV9 and TRBJ2-7, with 12 bases identical to TRBD1. Matching the DNA end better, TRBJ2-4 makes the J call doubtful. The V gene's germline CDR1 is SGDLS and CDR2 YYNGEE. There are 15 residues in the CDR3. CDR3 in amino acids: CASSVAGTGGDIQYF. CDR3 coding DNA: TGTGCCAGCAGCGTGGCGGGGACAGGGGGCGACATTCAGTACTTC.

Notes on this clonotype: A much larger clone lies a single base off, so this may be a read error. The gene calls are TRBV29-1 and TRBJ1-3; D is possibly TRBD1 (5 bases). The germline CDR1 and CDR2 sequences are SQVTM and ANQGSEA. CDR3 size: 13 residues. The V end was cut by 8 bases, the J end by 1 base, with 12 bases between. The CDR3 DNA reads as TGCAGCATACATTCAGGGTCTGGAAACACCATATATTTT. Residues: CSIHSGSGNTIYF.

This clonotype has a count of ten or more. The genes are TRBV11-2 and TRBJ1-1, with D unresolved. V gave up 2 bases and J gave up 8 bases, with 9 bases separating them. From germline, CDR1 is SGHAT and CDR2 FQNNGV. The CDR3 sequence is 12 residues long. The CDR3 region has the DNA TGTGCCAGCAGCTTACTCAGGAGGGAAGCTTTCTTT. It encodes CASSLLRREAFF.

This clonotype was detected ten times or more. This chain uses TRBV6-2 or TRBV6-3 with TRBJ2-2; 8 bases line up with TRBD1. The CDR3 extends over 14 amino acids. Trimming at V came to 5 bases and at J to 3 bases, leaving 2 bases not matched to a gene. Germline CDR1 and CDR2: MNHEY and SVGEGT. This CDR3 reads CASSKTGDTGELFF. The CDR3 bases are TGTGCCAGCAGTAAGACAGGGGACACCGGGGAGCTGTTTTTT.

Note on this clonotype: A much larger clonotype is one base distant, so this may be a read error. This rearrangement joins TRBV9 to TRBJ2-5, with D perhaps matching TRBD1 or TRBD2 (5 bases each). Trimming shortened V by 4 bases and J by 0 bases, and 13 bases separated the two germline ends. Germline loops: CDR1 SGDLS, CDR2 YYNGEE. CDR3 length: 15 amino acids. As DNA, the CDR3 is TGTGCCAGCAGCACCGGGGCACTTCACCAAGAGACCCAGTACTTC. Translation: CASSTGALHQETQYF.

This clonotype came up many times. This CDR3 is CASSAGLGTDITYEQYF. As DNA, the CDR3 is TGTGCCAGCAGTGCCGGATTGGGGACCGATATTACCTACGAGCAGTACTTC. The chain carries TRBV6-1 and TRBJ2-7, with D tentatively TRBD1 or TRBD2 (5 bases each). Germline loops: CDR1 MNHNS, CDR2 SASEGT. The CDR3 sequence is 17 residues long. The germline V and J ends were trimmed by 4 bases and 2 bases, with 21 bases remaining between them.

This clonotype was counted ten times or more. This chain connects TRBV5-4 to TRBJ2-6; D is ambiguous. Germline lookup yields CDR1 SGHNT and CDR2 YYREEE (reference sequence). V was shortened by 5 bases and J by 0 bases, with 9 bases between the two germline ends. The CDR3 is made up of 15 amino acids. This CDR3 reads CASRTQGSGANVLTF. Written as DNA, the CDR3 is TGTGCCAGCAGGACCCAAGGCTCTGGGGCCAACGTCCTGACTTTC.

Many counts were recorded for this clonotype. The V call is TRBV28, the J call TRBJ1-2; D is unclear. Trimming left V 2 bases short and J 3 bases short, with 10 bases between. CDR3 length equals 14 residues. The V gene's germline CDR1 is MDHEN and CDR2 SYDVKM. The CDR3 here is CASSLGNDDYGYTF. CDR3 in DNA: TGTGCCAGCAGTTTAGGGAACGATGACTATGGCTACACCTTC.

There are many counts of this clonotype. This rearrangement joins TRBV11-2 to TRBJ1-3, with no clear D. The CDR3 is 14 amino acids. The germline gives CDR1 SGHAT, CDR2 FQNNGV. The V and J ends lost 5 bases and 1 base respectively, with 9 bases between them. CDR3 amino acids: CASSPPMSGNTIYF. The CDR3 DNA reads TGTGCCAGCAGCCCCCCCATGTCTGGAAACACCATATATTTT.

V and J are TRBV6-1 and TRBJ2-7, with D possibly TRBD2 on 5 matching bases. This CDR3 comprises 13 residues. Germline V gene sequence: CDR1 MNHNS, CDR2 SASEGT. Trimming cost V 5 bases and J 3 bases, with 11 bases left between them. The CDR3 is CASSHYRDYEQYF. The CDR3 DNA follows: TGTGCCAGCAGTCATTACCGGGACTACGAGCAGTACTTC.

This clonotype was detected ten times or more. This chain uses TRBV11-2 with TRBJ1-1; TRBD1 might be the D (5 bases). Trimming stripped 0 bases from V and 5 bases from J, with 13 bases between. CDR1 and CDR2 (germline): SGHAT, FQNNGV. This CDR3 region has 15 residues. The CDR3 sequence is CASSLDRGGETEAFF. CDR3 sequence (DNA): TGTGCCAGCAGCTTAGATCGGGGGGGAGAGACTGAAGCTTTCTTT.

This clonotype was seen at least ten times. The chain links TRBV30 to TRBJ2-5; 7 nucleotides agree with TRBD1. The V segment lost 4 bases and the J segment 3 bases; nucleotides outside the gene matches: 5. Germline V lookup: CDR1 GTSNPN, CDR2 SVGIG (reference sequence). CDR3 length: 13 amino acids. As DNA, the CDR3 is TGTGCCTGGACAACAGGGGATGAAGAGACCCAGTACTTC. This encodes CAWTTGDEETQYF.

This chain joins TRBV11-2 and TRBJ2-7; 8 bases line up with TRBD2. V lost 4 bases and J lost 3; bases outside the gene matches: 8. The CDR3 extends over 15 amino acids. Germline CDR1 SGHAT, CDR2 FQNNGV. CDR3 region: CASSSTRGGVYEQYF. The CDR3 bases are TGTGCCAGCAGCTCAACCCGGGGGGGAGTCTACGAGCAGTACTTC.

This clonotype came up many times. The rearrangement links TRBV6-5 to TRBJ1-2; the D gene is possibly TRBD1 (5 bases). The length of the CDR3 is 16 residues. The V gene's germline CDR1 is MNHEY and CDR2 SVGAGI. Trimming left V 0 bases short and J 2 bases short, with 13 bases between. Written as DNA, the CDR3 is TGTGCCAGCAGTTACTCGAGGGGATATGACAACTATGGCTACACCTTC. It is translated as CASSYSRGYDNYGYTF.

The J gene is TRBJ2-1, the V gene TRBV5-1, with D possibly matching TRBD2 (6 bases). The germline V and J ends were trimmed by 7 bases and 0 bases, with 11 bases remaining between them. CDR3 length: 14 amino acids. Germline V gene sequence: CDR1 SGHRS, CDR2 YFSETQ. The CDR3 sequence is CASAGKSSYNEQFF. The CDR3 DNA is TGCGCCAGCGCGGGAAAGAGCTCCTACAATGAGCAGTTCTTC.

This clonotype was detected ten times or more. The chain uses TRBV12-3 or TRBV12-4 and TRBJ1-5, with 7 bases matching TRBD1. The CDR3 extends over 15 amino acids. V was clipped by 5 bases and J by 4 bases; unmatched bases: 8. CDR3 sequence: CASSIQGKGNQPQHF. The CDR3 DNA reads TGTGCCAGCAGTATACAGGGGAAGGGGAATCAGCCCCAGCATTTT.

This clonotype has at least ten counts. The rearrangement joins TRBV18 to TRBJ1-2; D might be TRBD1 (5 bases). CDR1 and CDR2 from the germline V gene are KGHSH and LQKENI. This CDR3 spans 14 amino acids. V was pared by 3 bases and J by 8 bases, with 16 bases between. The CDR3: CASSPGTDGGGYTF. CDR3 bases: TGTGCCAGCTCACCCGGGACGGACGGGGGAGGCTACACCTTC.